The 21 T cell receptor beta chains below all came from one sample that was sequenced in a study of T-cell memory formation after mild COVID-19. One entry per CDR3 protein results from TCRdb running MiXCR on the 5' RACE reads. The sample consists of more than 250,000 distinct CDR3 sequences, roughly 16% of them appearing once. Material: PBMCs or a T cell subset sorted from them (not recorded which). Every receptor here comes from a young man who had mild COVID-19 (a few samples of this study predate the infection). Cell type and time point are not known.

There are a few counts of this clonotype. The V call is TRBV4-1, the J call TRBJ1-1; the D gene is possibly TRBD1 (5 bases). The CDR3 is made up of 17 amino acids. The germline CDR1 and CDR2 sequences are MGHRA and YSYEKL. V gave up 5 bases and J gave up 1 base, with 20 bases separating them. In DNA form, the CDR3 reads TGCGCCAGCAGCTTACAGCGGGCCAGCAGGGAGAACACTGAAGCTTTCTTT. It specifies CASSLQRASRENTEAFF.

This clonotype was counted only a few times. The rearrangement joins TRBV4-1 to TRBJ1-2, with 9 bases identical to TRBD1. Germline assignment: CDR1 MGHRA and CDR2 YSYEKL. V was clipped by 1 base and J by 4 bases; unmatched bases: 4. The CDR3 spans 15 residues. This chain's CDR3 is CASSQVPTGGYGYTF. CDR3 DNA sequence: TGCGCCAGCAGCCAAGTTCCGACAGGGGGCTATGGCTACACCTTC.

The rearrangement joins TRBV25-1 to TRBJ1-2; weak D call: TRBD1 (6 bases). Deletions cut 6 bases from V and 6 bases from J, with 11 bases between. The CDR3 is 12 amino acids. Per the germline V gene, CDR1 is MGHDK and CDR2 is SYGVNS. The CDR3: CASRERGNGYTF. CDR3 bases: TGTGCCAGCAGAGAAAGGGGGAATGGCTACACCTTC.

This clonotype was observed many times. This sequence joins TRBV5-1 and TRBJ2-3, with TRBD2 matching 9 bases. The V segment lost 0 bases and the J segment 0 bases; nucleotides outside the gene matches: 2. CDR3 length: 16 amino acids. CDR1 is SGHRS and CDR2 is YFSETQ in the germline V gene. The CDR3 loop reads CASSLGLAASTDTQYF. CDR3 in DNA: TGCGCCAGCAGCTTGGGACTAGCGGCTAGCACAGATACGCAGTATTTT.

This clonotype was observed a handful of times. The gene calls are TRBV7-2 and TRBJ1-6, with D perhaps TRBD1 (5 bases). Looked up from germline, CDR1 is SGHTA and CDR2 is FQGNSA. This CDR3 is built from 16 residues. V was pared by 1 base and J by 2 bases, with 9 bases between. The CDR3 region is CASSLGQGPYNSPLHF. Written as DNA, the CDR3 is TGTGCCAGCAGCTTAGGGCAGGGTCCCTATAATTCACCCCTCCACTTT.

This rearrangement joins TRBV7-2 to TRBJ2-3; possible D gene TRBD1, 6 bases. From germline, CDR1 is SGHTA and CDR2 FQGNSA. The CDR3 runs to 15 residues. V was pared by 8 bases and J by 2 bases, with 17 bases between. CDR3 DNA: TGTGCCAGCCGCGCTCAGAGGACAGCCACAGATACGCAGTATTTT. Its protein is CASRAQRTATDTQYF.

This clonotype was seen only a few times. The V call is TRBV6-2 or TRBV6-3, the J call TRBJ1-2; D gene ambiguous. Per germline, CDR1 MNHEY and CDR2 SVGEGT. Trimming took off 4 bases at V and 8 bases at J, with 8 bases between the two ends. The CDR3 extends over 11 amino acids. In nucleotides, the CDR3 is TGTGCCAGCAGTTCAAGGAGCGGCTACACCTTC. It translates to CASSSRSGYTF.

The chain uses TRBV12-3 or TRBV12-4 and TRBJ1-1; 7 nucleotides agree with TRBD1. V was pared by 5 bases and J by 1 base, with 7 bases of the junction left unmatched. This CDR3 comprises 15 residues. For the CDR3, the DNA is TGTGCCAGCAGTACGTCCAGGGGGACGAACACTGAAGCTTTCTTT. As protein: CASSTSRGTNTEAFF.

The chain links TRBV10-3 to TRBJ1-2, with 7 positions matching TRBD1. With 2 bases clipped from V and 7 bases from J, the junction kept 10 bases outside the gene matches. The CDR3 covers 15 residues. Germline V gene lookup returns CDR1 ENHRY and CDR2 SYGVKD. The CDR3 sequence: CAISEPDRVLGGYTF. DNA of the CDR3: TGTGCCATCAGTGAGCCTGACAGGGTTTTAGGTGGCTACACCTTC.

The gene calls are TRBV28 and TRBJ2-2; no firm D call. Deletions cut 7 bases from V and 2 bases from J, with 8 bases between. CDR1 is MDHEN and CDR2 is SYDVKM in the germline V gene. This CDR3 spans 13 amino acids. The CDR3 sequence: CASIARNTGELFF. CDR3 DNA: TGTGCCAGCATTGCCAGAAACACCGGGGAGCTGTTTTTT.

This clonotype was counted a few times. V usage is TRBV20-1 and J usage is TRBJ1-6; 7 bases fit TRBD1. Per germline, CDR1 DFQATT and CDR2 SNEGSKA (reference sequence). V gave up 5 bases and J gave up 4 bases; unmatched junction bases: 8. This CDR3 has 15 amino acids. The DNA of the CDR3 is TGCAGTGCTCAGGCGAGACAGGGATATAATTCACCCCTCCACTTT. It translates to CSAQARQGYNSPLHF.

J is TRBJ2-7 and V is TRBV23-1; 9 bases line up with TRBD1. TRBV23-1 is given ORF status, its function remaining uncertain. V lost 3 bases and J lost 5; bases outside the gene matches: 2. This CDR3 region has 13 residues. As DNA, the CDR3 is TGCGCCAGCAGTCACTGGACAGGGGACGAGCAGTACTTC. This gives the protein CASSHWTGDEQYF.

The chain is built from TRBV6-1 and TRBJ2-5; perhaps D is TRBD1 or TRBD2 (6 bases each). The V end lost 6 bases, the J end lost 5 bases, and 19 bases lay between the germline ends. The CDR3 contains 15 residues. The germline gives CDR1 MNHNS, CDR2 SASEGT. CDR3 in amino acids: CASRPEGGGGETQYF. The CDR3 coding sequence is TGTGCCAGCAGACCCGAAGGTGGAGGGGGGGAGACCCAGTACTTC.

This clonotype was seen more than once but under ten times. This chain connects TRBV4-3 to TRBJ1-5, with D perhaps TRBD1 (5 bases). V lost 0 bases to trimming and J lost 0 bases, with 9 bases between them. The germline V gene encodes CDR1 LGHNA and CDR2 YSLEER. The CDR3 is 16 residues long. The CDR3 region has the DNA TGCGCCAGCAGCCAAGATTGGGGGTCTAGCAATCAGCCCCAGCATTTT. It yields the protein CASSQDWGSSNQPQHF.

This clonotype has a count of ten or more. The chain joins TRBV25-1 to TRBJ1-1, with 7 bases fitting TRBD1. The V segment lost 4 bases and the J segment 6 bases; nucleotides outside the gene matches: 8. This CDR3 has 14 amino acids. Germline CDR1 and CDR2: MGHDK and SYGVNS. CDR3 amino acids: CASSGHRGRSEAFF. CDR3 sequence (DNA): TGTGCCAGCAGTGGTCACAGGGGAAGGTCTGAAGCTTTCTTT. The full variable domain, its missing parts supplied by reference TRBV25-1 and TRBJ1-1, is EADIYQTPRYLVIGTGKKITLECSQTMGHDKMYWYQQDPGMELHLIHYSYGVNSTEKGDLSSESTVSRIRTEHFPLTLESARPSHTSQYLCASSGHRGRSEAFFGQGTRLTVV.

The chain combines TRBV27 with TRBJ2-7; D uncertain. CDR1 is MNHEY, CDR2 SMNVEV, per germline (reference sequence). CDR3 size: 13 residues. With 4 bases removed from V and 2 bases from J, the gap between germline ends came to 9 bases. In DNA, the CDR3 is TGTGCCAGCAGTTCGACTGAGACCTACGAGCAGTACTTC. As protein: CASSSTETYEQYF.

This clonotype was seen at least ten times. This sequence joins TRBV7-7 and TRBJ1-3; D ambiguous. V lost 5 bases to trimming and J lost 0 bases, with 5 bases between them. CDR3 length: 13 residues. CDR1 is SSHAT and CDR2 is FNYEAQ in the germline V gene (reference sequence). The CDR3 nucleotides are TGTGCCAGCAGCCCCAGCTCTGGAAACACCATATATTTT. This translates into CASSPSSGNTIYF.

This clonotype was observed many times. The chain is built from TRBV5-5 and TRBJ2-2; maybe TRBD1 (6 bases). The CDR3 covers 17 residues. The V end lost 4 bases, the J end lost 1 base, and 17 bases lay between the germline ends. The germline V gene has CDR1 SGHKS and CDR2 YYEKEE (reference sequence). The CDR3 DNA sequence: TGTGCCAGCAGCCAGCAAGTTTTCAGGGGGAACACCGGGGAGCTGTTTTTT. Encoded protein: CASSQQVFRGNTGELFF.

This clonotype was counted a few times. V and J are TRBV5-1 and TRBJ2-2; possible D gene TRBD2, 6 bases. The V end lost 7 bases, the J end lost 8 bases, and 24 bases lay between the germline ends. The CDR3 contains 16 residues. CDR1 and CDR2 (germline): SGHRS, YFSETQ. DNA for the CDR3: TGCGCCAGCGCCTCCAGCGGGTGGGCTTTGGAAGGGGAGCTGTTTTTT. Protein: CASASSGWALEGELFF.

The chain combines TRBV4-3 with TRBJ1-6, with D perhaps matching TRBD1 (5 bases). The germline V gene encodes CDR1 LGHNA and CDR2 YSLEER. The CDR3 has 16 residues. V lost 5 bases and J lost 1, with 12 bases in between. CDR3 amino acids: CASSSREGSYNSPLHF. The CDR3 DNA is TGCGCCAGCAGCTCACGCGAGGGGTCCTATAATTCACCCCTCCACTTT.

DNA for the CDR3: TGCAGTGCTACGGGGGACAGGGGGAAGGAAGAGCAGTACTTC. This gives the protein CSATGDRGKEEQYF. The chain links TRBV20-1 to TRBJ2-7; 11 nucleotides agree with TRBD1. CDR3 length: 14 residues. The junction had 9 bases not matched to a gene; V was cut back by 4 bases and J by 7 bases. From germline, CDR1 is DFQATT and CDR2 SNEGSKA (reference sequence).